This TCR beta chain was retrieved from a study of early T cells in non-severe SARS-CoV-2 infection. About the study: It was bulk RNA from unsorted whole blood that was sequenced, and the chains were unpaired. Regarding the study as a whole: VDJdb-based annotation leaned toward anti-spike CD8 responses and missed private and CD4 specificities.

Tagging with unique molecular identifiers was applied to individual cDNA molecules. From the 5' RACE reads, TCRdb called clonotypes with MiXCR, one entry per CDR3 protein. The repertoire has 65,000 to 80,000 distinct CDR3 sequences, roughly 12% of them found once; the top ten carry 1.1%. From germline, CDR1 is SGHVS and CDR2 FNYEAQ. Trimming removed 11 bases at V and 7 bases at J, with 11 bases between. CDR3 size: 11 residues. Comment on this clonotype: As yet, its antigen is unknown.

The TCR sequence derives from an adult who was a healthcare worker with PCR-confirmed SARS-CoV-2 infection or an uninfected control (not recorded which). Sequencing input: whole blood. The chain joins TRBV7-6 to TRBJ2-2; D may be TRBD1 or TRBD2 (6 bases each). CDR3 loop: CAGEDSGELFF. The CDR3 nucleotides are TGTGCCGGGGAGGACAGCGGGGAGCTGTTTTTT.